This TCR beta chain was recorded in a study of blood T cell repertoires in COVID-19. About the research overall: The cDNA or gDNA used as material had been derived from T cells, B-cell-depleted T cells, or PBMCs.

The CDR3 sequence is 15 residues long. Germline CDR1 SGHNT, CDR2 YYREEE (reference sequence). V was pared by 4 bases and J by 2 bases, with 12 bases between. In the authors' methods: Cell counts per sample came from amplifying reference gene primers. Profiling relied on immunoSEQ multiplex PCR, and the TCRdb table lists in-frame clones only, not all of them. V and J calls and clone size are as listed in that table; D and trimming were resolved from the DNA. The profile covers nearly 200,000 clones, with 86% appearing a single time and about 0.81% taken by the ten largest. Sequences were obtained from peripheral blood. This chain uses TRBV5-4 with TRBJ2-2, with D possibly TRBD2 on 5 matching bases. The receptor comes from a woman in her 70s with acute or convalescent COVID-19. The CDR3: CASSPRAGNTGELFF. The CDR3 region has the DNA TGTGCCAGCAGCCCGCGGGCGGGTAACACCGGGGAGCTGTTTTTT.